This T cell receptor (beta chain) appears in the sequencing data of a study of T cells in Graves' hyperthyroidism and ophthalmopathy. Whole-study findings and limits: Ophthalmopathy was separated from stable hyperthyroidism by a 13 V-J model.

It was uncontrolled infection, other autoimmune disease, pregnancy or lactation that excluded patients. TCR beta CDR3 regions were amplified from RNA. HTBI primers were the set used in a first-round RT-PCR of the TCR CDR3. TCRdb called the multiplex PCR reads again in MiXCR, with one record for every CDR3 protein. The sample includes around 420,000 distinct CDR3 sequences, 12% to 15% seen only once; the top ten take 5% to 6%. This clonotype was observed many times. Its cognate antigen is unknown. The receptor's source is a woman aged 18-29 years with Graves' hyperthyroidism. Material: blood.

The CDR3 sequence is CASSSGGGNSPLHF. In nucleotides, the CDR3 is TGCGCCAGCAGCTCCGGGGGGGGTAATTCACCCCTCCACTTT. The chain carries TRBV5-1 and TRBJ1-6, with D tentatively TRBD1 (5 bases). In germline, CDR1 is SGHRS, CDR2 YFSETQ. CDR3 length: 14 amino acids. Trimming removed 3 bases from V and 6 bases from J, with 10 bases in between.